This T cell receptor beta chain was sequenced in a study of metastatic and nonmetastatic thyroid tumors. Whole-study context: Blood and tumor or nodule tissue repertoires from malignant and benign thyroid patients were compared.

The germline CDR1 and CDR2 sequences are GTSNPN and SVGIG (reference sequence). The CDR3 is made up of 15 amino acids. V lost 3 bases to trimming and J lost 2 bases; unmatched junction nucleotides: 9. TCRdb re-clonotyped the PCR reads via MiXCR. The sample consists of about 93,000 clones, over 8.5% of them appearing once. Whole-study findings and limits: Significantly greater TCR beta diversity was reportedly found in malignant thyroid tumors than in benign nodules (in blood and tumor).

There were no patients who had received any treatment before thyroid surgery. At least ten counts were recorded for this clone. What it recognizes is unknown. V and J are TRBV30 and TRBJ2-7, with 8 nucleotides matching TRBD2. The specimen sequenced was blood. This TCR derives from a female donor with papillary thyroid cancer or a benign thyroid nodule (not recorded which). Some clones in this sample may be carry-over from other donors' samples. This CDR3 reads CAWSEVSGVAYEQYF. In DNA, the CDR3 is TGTGCCTGGAGCGAGGTTAGCGGGGTCGCCTACGAGCAGTACTTC.